This TCR beta chain is drawn from a study of cytomegalovirus exposure and HLA in healthy donors. Study-level information: Out of about 410 genotyped donors, roughly 80% belonged to the Caucasian-associated ancestry cluster.

The CDR3 has 12 amino acids. V lost 5 bases, J lost 6 bases, and 0 bases stayed unmatched. From germline, CDR1 is MDHEN and CDR2 SYDVKM. 13 Jbeta primers and 60 Vbeta primers were used for the PCR. Data came from immunoSEQ multiplex PCR; TCRdb stores just in-frame clones and leaves some out. Its table records 100,000 to 150,000 clones. The chain combines TRBV28 with TRBJ1-5; 8 bases agree with TRBD1. This clonotype originated in a man aged 18 to 30 in good health and CMV-seronegative. The material sequenced was PBMCs. The CDR3 loop reads CASSQGAQPQHF. The CDR3 DNA reads TGTGCCAGCAGTCAGGGGGCTCAGCCCCAGCATTTT.